This entry lists 20 T cell receptor beta chains sequenced from one sample in a study of blood T cell repertoires in COVID-19. TCRdb's copy holds only in-frame clones and misses some; the assay was immunoSEQ multiplex PCR. The repertoire includes about 170,000 clones, 90% to 95% of them detected once, and approximately 4.6% sits in the top ten. Sequencing used peripheral blood. These receptor sequences come from a woman aged 45-59 years with acute or convalescent COVID-19.

The chain links TRBV18 to TRBJ2-1; D is possibly TRBD1 (7 bases). CDR1 KGHSH and CDR2 LQKENI come from the germline V gene. V was cut by 2 bases and J by 4 bases, with 12 bases left in between. The CDR3 length is 15 residues. The CDR3 DNA reads as TGTGCCAGCTCACCAAGTCAGGGGGGTTACAATGAGCAGTTCTTC. Translating gives CASSPSQGGYNEQFF.

This clone was observed a single time. CDR3 amino acids: CASNRRGAGANVLTF. The CDR3 DNA is TGTGCCAGTAACAGAAGGGGTGCTGGGGCCAACGTCCTGACTTTC. The V and J genes are TRBV19 and TRBJ2-6; weak D call: TRBD1 (5 bases). The CDR3 covers 15 residues. CDR1 is LNHDA and CDR2 is SQIVND in the germline V gene (reference sequence). Deletions cut 7 bases from V and 2 bases from J, with 12 bases between.

The chain recombines TRBV24-1 with TRBJ1-2; D unresolved. Trimming removed 5 bases from V and 2 bases from J, with 8 bases in between. The V gene's germline CDR1 is KGHDR and CDR2 SFDVKD. This CDR3 has 13 amino acids. The CDR3 nucleotides read TGTGCCACCAGTGTAAGCTCAAACTATGGCTACACCTTC. It codes for CATSVSSNYGYTF.

V and J are TRBV2 and TRBJ1-5; unclear D gene. Trimming removed 7 bases from V and 0 bases from J, with 7 bases in between. This CDR3 has 13 residues. Germline V gives CDR1 SNHLY, CDR2 FYNNEI. The CDR3 is CASNSYSNQPQHF. The CDR3 coding sequence is TGTGCCAGCAACAGCTATAGCAATCAGCCCCAGCATTTT.

The gene calls are TRBV30 and TRBJ1-2, with TRBD1 identical over 7 bases. Germline-derived CDR1 and CDR2 are GTSNPN and SVGIG (reference sequence). Trimming removed 2 bases from V and 6 bases from J; junction bases left unmatched: 6. The CDR3 has 13 residues. The CDR3 DNA is TGTGCCTGGAGTTTCGACAGGGTGGATGGCTACACCTTC. It is translated as CAWSFDRVDGYTF.

The V and J genes are TRBV5-6 and TRBJ1-1, with a possible D match to TRBD1 (6 bases). Trimming shortened V by 4 bases and J by 1 base, and 14 bases separated the two germline ends. Germline CDR1 reads SGHDT; CDR2 reads YYEEEE. CDR3 size: 15 residues. The DNA for the CDR3 is TGTGCCAGCAGCCGTCGGGGGGCGGCGAACACTGAAGCTTTCTTT. This gives the protein CASSRRGAANTEAFF.

In its sample, this clone was seen once. The chain couples TRBV6-6 to TRBJ1-2, with D possibly TRBD1 on 5 matching bases. Germline CDR1 reads MNHNY; CDR2 reads SVGAGI (reference sequence). This CDR3 is 13 amino acids long. V lost 2 bases, J lost 8 bases, and 12 bases lay in between. The CDR3 nucleotides are TGTGCCAGCAGTTACCGACAGCCCTACGGCTACACCTTC. The encoded protein is CASSYRQPYGYTF.

J is TRBJ2-2 and V is TRBV4-1; TRBD2 is a possible D gene (5 bases). This CDR3 spans 15 amino acids. Trimming took off 1 base at V and 4 bases at J, with 10 bases between the two ends. Germline V gives CDR1 MGHRA, CDR2 YSYEKL. The CDR3 reads CASSQAGFPTGELFF. CDR3 in DNA: TGCGCCAGCAGCCAAGCGGGGTTCCCCACCGGGGAGCTGTTTTTT.

The chain combines TRBV7-2 with TRBJ1-1; possible D gene TRBD1, 6 bases. CDR1 is SGHTA, CDR2 FQGNSA, per germline. The CDR3 consists of 16 residues. Trimming took off 2 bases at V and 0 bases at J, with 13 bases between the two ends. The DNA of the CDR3 is TGTGCCAGCAGCTTATGGGGGGGCCAGGTGAACACTGAAGCTTTCTTT. Its protein is CASSLWGGQVNTEAFF.

Comments on this clone: Since no conserved phenylalanine or tryptophan closes the CDR3, a read error is the likely cause. No DNA is shown, since the ends of the CDR3 on it are uncertain; the CDR3 is the one TCRdb lists. This chain links TRBV18 with TRBJ1-2. The CDR3 is 10 amino acids in total, end residues counted. Germline lookup yields CDR1 KGHSH and CDR2 LQKENI. The CDR3 sequence: CASSPPYSSL.

V gene TRBV10-2 combines with J gene TRBJ2-1, with 8 positions matching TRBD1. After removal of 7 bases from V and 6 bases from J, the junction contained 8 bases not matched to a gene. The CDR3 runs 14 residues. Germline V gives CDR1 WSHSY, CDR2 SAAADI. Here the CDR3 DNA reads TGCGCCAGCACCACAGGGGGTAGCCTCAATGAGCAGTTCTTC. Protein sequence: CASTTGGSLNEQFF.

The rearrangement links TRBV6-6 to TRBJ1-1, with TRBD1 matching 7 bases. CDR1 and CDR2 (germline): MNHNY, SVGAGI (reference sequence). CDR3 size: 14 residues. With 2 bases clipped from V and 0 bases from J, the junction kept 0 bases outside the gene matches. This CDR3 is CASSYGQVNTEAFF. CDR3 bases: TGTGCCAGCAGTTACGGACAGGTGAACACTGAAGCTTTCTTT.

The J gene is TRBJ1-5, the V gene TRBV7-8; possible D gene TRBD1, 5 bases. The CDR3 consists of 14 residues. V was shortened by 7 bases and J by 4 bases, with 14 bases between the two germline ends. From germline, CDR1 is SGHVS and CDR2 FQNEAQ. This CDR3 reads CASTSDILNQPQHF. Here the CDR3 DNA reads TGTGCCAGCACCTCGGACATTCTTAATCAGCCCCAGCATTTT.

V and J are TRBV29-1 and TRBJ2-1, with 9 bases lining up with TRBD2. Germline CDR1 reads SQVTM; CDR2 reads ANQGSEA. The CDR3 has 16 amino acids. J gave up 1 base and V 5 bases, and 9 bases lay outside the gene matches. CDR3 in DNA: TGCAGCGTTACAAAAGGACTAGCGATTTCCTACAATGAGCAGTTCTTC. Its translation: CSVTKGLAISYNEQFF.

This rearrangement joins TRBV29-1 to TRBJ2-7, with 9 positions matching TRBD1. Germline V gene sequence: CDR1 SQVTM, CDR2 ANQGSEA. Trimming removed 7 bases from V and 0 bases from J; junction bases left unmatched: 4. The CDR3 runs 13 residues. This CDR3 is CSAGTGHSYEQYF. CDR3 DNA: TGCAGCGCCGGGACAGGGCACTCCTACGAGCAGTACTTC.

J is TRBJ2-1 and V is TRBV6-5; 7 bases match TRBD1. Per the germline V gene, CDR1 is MNHEY and CDR2 is SVGAGI. The CDR3 is made up of 13 amino acids. The V gene end was trimmed by 5 bases and the J gene end by 10 bases; junction bases not matched to a gene: 8. CDR3 sequence: CASSLLRDREQFF. The CDR3 DNA is TGTGCCAGCAGTCTGCTTCGGGACAGAGAGCAGTTCTTC.

V and J are TRBV11-3 and TRBJ2-5; D might be TRBD1 (6 bases). V was pared by 1 base and J by 5 bases, with 8 bases between. This CDR3 region has 13 residues. Looked up from germline, CDR1 is SGHNT and CDR2 is YENEEA. CDR3 in amino acids: CASSLGGQETQYF. CDR3 in DNA: TGTGCCAGCAGCTTAGGGGGGCAGGAGACCCAGTACTTC.

The chain is built from TRBV6-2 or TRBV6-3 and TRBJ2-5; 10 bases agree with TRBD2. V lost 0 bases and J lost 0; bases outside the gene matches: 7. The CDR3 extends over 18 amino acids. Germline assignment: CDR1 MNHEY and CDR2 SVGEGT. The CDR3 reads CASSYSTLAGDHQETQYF. DNA of the CDR3: TGTGCCAGCAGTTACTCGACTCTAGCGGGAGACCACCAAGAGACCCAGTACTTC.

This clone has just one count. V and J are TRBV7-2 and TRBJ2-7; D gene uncertain. CDR3 length equals 13 residues. Germline values: CDR1 SGHTA, CDR2 FQGNSA. V shed 2 bases and J shed 1 base, with 6 bases lying between them. CDR3 sequence (DNA): TGTGCCAGCAGCTTACAGCGTTCCTACGAGCAGTACTTC. It codes for CASSLQRSYEQYF.

This sequence joins TRBV4-3 and TRBJ2-3; 8 bases are a match to TRBD2. Looked up from germline, CDR1 is LGHNA and CDR2 is YSLEER. Unmatched junction bases numbered 2, after V lost 1 base and J lost 5 bases. The CDR3 extends over 14 amino acids. CDR3 sequence: CASSQGRGGDTQYF. In DNA form, the CDR3 reads TGCGCCAGCAGCCAAGGCCGGGGGGGAGATACGCAGTATTTT.